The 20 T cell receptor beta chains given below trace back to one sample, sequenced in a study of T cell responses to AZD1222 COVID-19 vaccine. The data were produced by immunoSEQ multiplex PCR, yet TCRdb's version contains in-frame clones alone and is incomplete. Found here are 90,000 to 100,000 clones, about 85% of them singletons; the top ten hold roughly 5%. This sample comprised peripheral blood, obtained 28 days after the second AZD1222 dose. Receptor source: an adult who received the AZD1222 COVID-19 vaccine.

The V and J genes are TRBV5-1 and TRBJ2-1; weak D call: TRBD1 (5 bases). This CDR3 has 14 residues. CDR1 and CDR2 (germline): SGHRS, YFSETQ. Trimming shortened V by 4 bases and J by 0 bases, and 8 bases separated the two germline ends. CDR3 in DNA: TGCGCCAGCAGCCCTCAGGGCTCCTACAATGAGCAGTTCTTC. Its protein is CASSPQGSYNEQFF.

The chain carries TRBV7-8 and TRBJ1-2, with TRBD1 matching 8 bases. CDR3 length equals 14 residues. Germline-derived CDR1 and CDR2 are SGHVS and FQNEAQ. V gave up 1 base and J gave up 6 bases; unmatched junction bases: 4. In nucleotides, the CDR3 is TGTGCCAGCAGCTTAGGGGCAGGGGGCGATGGCTACACCTTC. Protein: CASSLGAGGDGYTF.

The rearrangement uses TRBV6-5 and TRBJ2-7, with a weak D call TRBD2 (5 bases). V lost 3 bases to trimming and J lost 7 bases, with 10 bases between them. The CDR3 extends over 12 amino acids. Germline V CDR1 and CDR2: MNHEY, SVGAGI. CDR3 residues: CASSYRGGEQYF. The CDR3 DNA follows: TGTGCCAGCAGTTATCGGGGTGGGGAGCAGTACTTC.

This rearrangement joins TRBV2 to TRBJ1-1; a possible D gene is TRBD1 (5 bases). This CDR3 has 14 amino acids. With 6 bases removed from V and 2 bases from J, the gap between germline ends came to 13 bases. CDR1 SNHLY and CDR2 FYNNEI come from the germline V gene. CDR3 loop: CASRRDQGNTEAFF. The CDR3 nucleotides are TGTGCCAGCAGGCGTGATCAGGGTAACACTGAAGCTTTCTTT.

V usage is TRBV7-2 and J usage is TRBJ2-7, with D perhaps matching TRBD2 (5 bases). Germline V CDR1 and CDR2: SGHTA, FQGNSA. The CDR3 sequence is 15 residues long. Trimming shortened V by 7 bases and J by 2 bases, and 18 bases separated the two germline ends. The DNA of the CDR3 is TGTGCCAGCAAATCGGCACAAGGGAGCGCCTACGAGCAGTACTTC. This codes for CASKSAQGSAYEQYF.

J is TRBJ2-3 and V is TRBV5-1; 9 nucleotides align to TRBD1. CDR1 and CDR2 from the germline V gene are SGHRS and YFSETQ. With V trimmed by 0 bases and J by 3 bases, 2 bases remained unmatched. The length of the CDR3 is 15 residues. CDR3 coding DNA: TGCGCCAGCAGCTTGGGGACAGGGGAGACAGATACGCAGTATTTT. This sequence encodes CASSLGTGETDTQYF.

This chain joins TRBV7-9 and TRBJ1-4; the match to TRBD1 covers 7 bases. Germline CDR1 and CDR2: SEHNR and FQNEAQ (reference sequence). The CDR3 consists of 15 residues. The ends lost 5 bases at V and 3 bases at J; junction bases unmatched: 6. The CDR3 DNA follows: TGTGCCAGCAGCGCCGACAGGGAGGCTAATGAAAAACTGTTTTTT. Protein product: CASSADREANEKLFF.

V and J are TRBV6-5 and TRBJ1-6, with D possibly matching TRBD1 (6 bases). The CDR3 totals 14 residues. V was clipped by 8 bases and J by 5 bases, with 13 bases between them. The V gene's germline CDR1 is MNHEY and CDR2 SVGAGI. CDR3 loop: CASRRGSDNSPLHF. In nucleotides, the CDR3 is TGTGCCAGCCGCAGGGGTTCCGATAATTCACCCCTCCACTTT.

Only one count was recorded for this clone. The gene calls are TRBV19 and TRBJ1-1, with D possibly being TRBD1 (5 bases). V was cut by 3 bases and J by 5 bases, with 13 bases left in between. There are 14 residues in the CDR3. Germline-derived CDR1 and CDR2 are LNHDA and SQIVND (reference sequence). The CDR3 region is CASSIQGSGTEAFF. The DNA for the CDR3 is TGTGCCAGTAGTATCCAGGGATCGGGGACTGAAGCTTTCTTT.

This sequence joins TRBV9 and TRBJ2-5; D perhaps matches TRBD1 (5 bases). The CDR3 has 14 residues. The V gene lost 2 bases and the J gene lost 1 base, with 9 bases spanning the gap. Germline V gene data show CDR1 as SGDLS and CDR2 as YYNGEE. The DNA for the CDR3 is TGTGCCAGCAGCGTCGACAGTATCCAAGAGACCCAGTACTTC. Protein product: CASSVDSIQETQYF.

This CDR3 is CASSQGNSGRLDSYNEQFF. As DNA, the CDR3 is TGTGCCAGCAGCCAAGGTAATAGCGGGAGGTTAGACTCCTACAATGAGCAGTTCTTC. V usage is TRBV3-1 (or the pseudogene TRBV3-2) and J usage is TRBJ2-1, with 10 bases fitting TRBD2. Unmatched junction bases numbered 9, after V lost 1 base and J lost 0 bases. The CDR3 has 19 residues. Germline values: CDR1 LGHDT, CDR2 YNNKEL (reference sequence).

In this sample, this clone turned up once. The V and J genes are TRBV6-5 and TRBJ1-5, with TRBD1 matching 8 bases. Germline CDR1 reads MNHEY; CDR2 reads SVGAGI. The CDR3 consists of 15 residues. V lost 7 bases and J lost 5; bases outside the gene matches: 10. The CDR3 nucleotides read TGTGCCAGCAAGATGCTTTCAGGGGGCGATCAGCCCCAGCATTTT. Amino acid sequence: CASKMLSGGDQPQHF.

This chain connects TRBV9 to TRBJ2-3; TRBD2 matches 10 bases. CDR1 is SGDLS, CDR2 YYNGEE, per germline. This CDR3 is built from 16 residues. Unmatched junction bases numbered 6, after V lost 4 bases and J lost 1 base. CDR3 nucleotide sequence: TGTGCCAGCAGCCCACCCGGGACTAGCGGCACAGATACGCAGTATTTT. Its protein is CASSPPGTSGTDTQYF. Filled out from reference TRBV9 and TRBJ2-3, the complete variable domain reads DSGVTQTPKHLITATGQRVTLRCSPRSGDLSVYWYQQSLDQGLQFLIQYYNGEERAKGNILERFSAQQFPDLHSELNLSSLELGDSALYFCASSPPGTSGTDTQYFGPGTRLTVL.

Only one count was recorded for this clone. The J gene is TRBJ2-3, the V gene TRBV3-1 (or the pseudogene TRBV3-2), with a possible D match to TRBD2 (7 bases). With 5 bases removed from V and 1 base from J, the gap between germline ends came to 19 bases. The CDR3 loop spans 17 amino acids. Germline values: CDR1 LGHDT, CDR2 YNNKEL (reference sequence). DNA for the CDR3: TGTGCCAGCAGCTCTCTCGGGGGGCCTTGGGGCACAGATACGCAGTATTTT. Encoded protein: CASSSLGGPWGTDTQYF.

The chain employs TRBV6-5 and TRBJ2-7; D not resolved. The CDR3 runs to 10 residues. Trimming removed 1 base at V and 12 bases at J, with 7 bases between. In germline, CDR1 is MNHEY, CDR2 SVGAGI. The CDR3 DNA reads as TGTGCCAGCAGTTACTATCCAGGGTACTTC. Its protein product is CASSYYPGYF.

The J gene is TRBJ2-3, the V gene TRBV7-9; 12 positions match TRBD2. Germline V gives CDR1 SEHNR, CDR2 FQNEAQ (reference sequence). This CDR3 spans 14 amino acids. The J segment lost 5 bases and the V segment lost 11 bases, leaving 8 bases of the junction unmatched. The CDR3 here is CAWGLAGPRDTQYF. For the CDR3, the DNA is TGTGCCTGGGGACTAGCGGGCCCTCGAGATACGCAGTATTTT.

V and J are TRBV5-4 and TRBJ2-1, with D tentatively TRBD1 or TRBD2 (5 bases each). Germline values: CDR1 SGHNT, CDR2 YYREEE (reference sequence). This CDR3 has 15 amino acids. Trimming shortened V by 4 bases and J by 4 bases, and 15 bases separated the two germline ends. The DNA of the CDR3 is TGTGCCAGCAGCCCGAGGGGAGCCTGGTACAATGAGCAGTTCTTC. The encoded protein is CASSPRGAWYNEQFF.

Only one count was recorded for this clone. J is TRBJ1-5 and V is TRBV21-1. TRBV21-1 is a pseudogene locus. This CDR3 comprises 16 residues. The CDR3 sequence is CASSDPGRLSNQPQHF. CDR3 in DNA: TGTGCCAGCAGCGATCCGGGACGGCTTAGCAATCAGCCCCAGCATTTT.

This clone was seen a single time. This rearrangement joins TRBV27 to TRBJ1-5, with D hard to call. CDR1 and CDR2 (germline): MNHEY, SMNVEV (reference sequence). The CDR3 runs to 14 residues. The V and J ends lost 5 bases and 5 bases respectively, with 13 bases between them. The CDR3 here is CASSPSLGYQPQHF. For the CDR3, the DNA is TGTGCCAGCAGTCCGTCTCTGGGATATCAGCCCCAGCATTTT.

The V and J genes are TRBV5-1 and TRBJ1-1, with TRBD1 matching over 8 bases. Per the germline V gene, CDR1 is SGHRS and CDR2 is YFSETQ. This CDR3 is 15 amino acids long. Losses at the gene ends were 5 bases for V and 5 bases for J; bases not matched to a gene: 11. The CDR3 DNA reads TGCGCCAGCAGGGACAGGGCGGATTCGGGAACTGAAGCTTTCTTT. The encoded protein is CASRDRADSGTEAFF.